This T cell receptor beta chain comes out of a study of T cell changes during pregnancy in multiple sclerosis. Assay used: immunoSEQ multiplex PCR; TCRdb lists only in-frame clones, some missing. Among 70,000 to 95,000 clones listed, approximately 94% were seen once. This clone was found a few times. Germline V gene lookup returns CDR1 MDHEN and CDR2 SYDVKM. Deletions cut 3 bases from V and 7 bases from J, with 9 bases between. This CDR3 comprises 12 residues. This sequence joins TRBV28 and TRBJ1-2; D remains unclear. This receptor was identified in a female donor in good health, enrolled as a control in a pregnancy study. Here the sequenced sample was peripheral blood, taken after pregnancy. The CDR3: CASSFAGSGYTF. CDR3 bases: TGTGCCAGCAGTTTTGCTGGGAGTGGCTACACCTTC.